The clone carrying this T cell receptor beta chain has a count of ten or more. Its antigen is unidentified. The V gene's germline CDR1 is MNHEY and CDR2 SVGEGT. The CDR3 length is 17 residues. The V and J ends lost 6 bases and 4 bases, in that order; junction bases with no gene match: 12. The source material, RNA transcripts, was used to amplify TCR beta CDR3 regions. Carried out on the TCR CDR3, a first-round RT-PCR used the HTBI primer set. TCRdb recomputed calls from the multiplex PCR reads with MiXCR, one row per CDR3 protein. This table has 690,000 or so distinct CDR3 sequences, around 20% appearing once. This specimen belongs to a study of T cells in Graves' hyperthyroidism and ophthalmopathy. General study results and limits: Most thyroid-expanded clonotypes above 0.001 were also found in blood.

Patients aged 18 to 65 with hyperthyroidism were newly diagnosed, with duration under 2 months. Patients having uncontrolled infection, another autoimmune disease, pregnancy or lactation were not included. Blood from later-ophthalmopathy patients was taken at first hyperthyroidism diagnosis. The source material was blood. V usage is TRBV6-2 or TRBV6-3 and J usage is TRBJ2-3, with 11 nucleotides matching TRBD2. This receptor was identified in a woman aged 45-60 years with Graves' hyperthyroidism that later progressed to Graves' ophthalmopathy. Here the CDR3 reads CASSSPTSGAYADTQYF. CDR3 coding DNA: TGTGCCAGCAGCTCACCGACTAGCGGGGCCTATGCAGATACGCAGTATTTT.